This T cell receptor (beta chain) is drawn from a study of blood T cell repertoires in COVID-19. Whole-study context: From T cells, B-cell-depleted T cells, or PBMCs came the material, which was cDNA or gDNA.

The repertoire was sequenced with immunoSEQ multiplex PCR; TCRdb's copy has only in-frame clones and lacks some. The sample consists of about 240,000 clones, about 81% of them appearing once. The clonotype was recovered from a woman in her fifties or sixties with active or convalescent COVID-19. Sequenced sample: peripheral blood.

CDR3 nucleotide sequence: TGTGCCAGCAGCGTCCGGACTAGCGGGGGAAGCAATGAGCAGTTCTTC. It yields the protein CASSVRTSGGSNEQFF. The chain employs TRBV9 and TRBJ2-1; 13 positions agree with TRBD2. Trimming cost V 2 bases and J 6 bases; bases outside gene matches: 5. The CDR3 totals 16 residues. Germline V CDR1 and CDR2: SGDLS, YYNGEE.